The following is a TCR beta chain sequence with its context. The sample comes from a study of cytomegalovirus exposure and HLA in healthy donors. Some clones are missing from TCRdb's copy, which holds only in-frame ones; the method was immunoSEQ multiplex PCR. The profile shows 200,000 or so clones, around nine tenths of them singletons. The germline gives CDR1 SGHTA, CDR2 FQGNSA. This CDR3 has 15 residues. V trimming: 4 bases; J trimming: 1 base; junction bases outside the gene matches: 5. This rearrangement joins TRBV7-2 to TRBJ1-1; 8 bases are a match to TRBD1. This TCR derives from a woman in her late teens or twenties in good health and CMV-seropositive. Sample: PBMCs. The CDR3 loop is CASSSLGQGNTEAFF. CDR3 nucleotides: TGTGCCAGCAGCTCACTTGGACAGGGGAACACTGAAGCTTTCTTT.